This TCR beta chain appears in the sequencing data of a study of T cell repertoires in cytomegalovirus infection. About the research overall: Public TCR beta signatures marked donors with CMV infection and the matching HLA.

This clonotype showed up just a few times. Using its own MiXCR run on the reads, TCRdb lists one record per CDR3 protein. Among fewer than 700,000 distinct CDR3 sequences, 20% to 25% were seen once, and the ten largest hold less than 10%. CDR1 is ENHRY and CDR2 is SYGVKD in the germline V gene. The CDR3 runs to 17 residues. The V segment lost 0 bases and the J segment 9 bases; nucleotides outside the gene matches: 12. Sequencing input: CD8+ T cells from PBMCs. The V gene is TRBV10-3, the J gene TRBJ2-1, with 9 bases matching TRBD1. This sequence was found in a human donor in good health (CMV status not recorded). Some clones in this sample may be carry-over from other donors' samples. In DNA, the CDR3 is TGTGCCATCAGTGAGTCGATTGGGACAGGGTCAGCGGTTGAGCAGTTCTTC. Amino acid sequence: CAISESIGTGSAVEQFF.